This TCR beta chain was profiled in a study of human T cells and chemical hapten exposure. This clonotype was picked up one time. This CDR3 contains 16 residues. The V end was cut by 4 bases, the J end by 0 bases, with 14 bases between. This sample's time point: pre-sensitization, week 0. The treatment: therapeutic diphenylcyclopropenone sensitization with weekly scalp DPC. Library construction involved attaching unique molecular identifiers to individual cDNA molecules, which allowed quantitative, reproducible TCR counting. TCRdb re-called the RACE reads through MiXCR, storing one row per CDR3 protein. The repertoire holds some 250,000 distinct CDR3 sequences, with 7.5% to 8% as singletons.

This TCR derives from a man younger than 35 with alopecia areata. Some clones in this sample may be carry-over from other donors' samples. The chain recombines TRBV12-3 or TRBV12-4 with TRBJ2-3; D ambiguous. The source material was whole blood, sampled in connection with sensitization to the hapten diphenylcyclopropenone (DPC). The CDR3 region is CASSSPAVTSTDTQYF. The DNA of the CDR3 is TGTGCCAGCAGTTCCCCGGCCGTGACTAGCACAGATACGCAGTATTTT.